Following are 21 T cell receptor beta chains from one sample sequenced in a study of cytomegalovirus exposure and HLA in healthy donors. Both 60 Vbeta primers and 13 Jbeta primers went into the PCR. The table came from immunoSEQ multiplex PCR; TCRdb's copy has only in-frame clones and leaves some out. The listing records some 150,000 clones. Sequencing input: PBMCs. These TCRs come from a woman younger than 35 in good health and CMV-seropositive.

This sequence joins TRBV5-4 and TRBJ2-1; no definite D call. This CDR3 comprises 12 residues. Germline V gene data show CDR1 as SGHNT and CDR2 as YYREEE (reference sequence). V lost 4 bases to trimming and J lost 3 bases, with 5 bases between them. CDR3 region: CASSHSYNEQFF. CDR3 DNA sequence: TGTGCCAGCAGCCACAGCTACAATGAGCAGTTCTTC.

This CDR3 is CACYLGGPQPQHF. The CDR3, as DNA: TGTGCCTGTTACTTGGGCGGGCCTCAGCCCCAGCATTTT. The rearrangement uses TRBV30 and TRBJ1-5; D gene uncertain. There are 13 residues in the CDR3. The V gene lost 6 bases and the J gene lost 6 bases, with 15 bases spanning the gap. From germline, CDR1 is GTSNPN and CDR2 SVGIG (reference sequence).

The chain couples TRBV11-2 to TRBJ2-1, with 10 bases lining up with TRBD1. Trimming cost V 1 base and J 5 bases; bases outside gene matches: 2. Germline V gives CDR1 SGHAT, CDR2 FQNNGV. This CDR3 is built from 15 residues. CDR3 nucleotide sequence: TGTGCCAGCAGCTTAGGGGACAGGGGTCACAATGAGCAGTTCTTC. Translation gives CASSLGDRGHNEQFF.

The gene calls are TRBV19 and TRBJ1-6; 7 bases line up with TRBD1. The CDR3 is made up of 13 amino acids. In germline, CDR1 is LNHDA, CDR2 SQIVND (reference sequence). The junction had 4 bases not matched to a gene; V was cut back by 6 bases and J by 8 bases. The CDR3: CASRETGDSPLHF. CDR3 coding DNA: TGTGCCAGTAGGGAAACAGGGGATTCACCCCTCCACTTT. Full variable domain (outside the CDR3, taken from reference TRBV19 and TRBJ1-6): DGGITQSPKYLFRKEGQNVTLSCEQNLNHDAMYWYRQDPGQGLRLIYYSQIVNDFQKGDIAEGYSVSREKKESFPLTVTSAQKNPTAFYLCASRETGDSPLHFGNGTRLTVT.

The chain links TRBV5-1 to TRBJ1-1, with no clear D. The germline V gene has CDR1 SGHRS and CDR2 YFSETQ. Trimming left V 2 bases short and J 4 bases short, with 12 bases between. CDR3 length equals 14 residues. CDR3 region: CASSFEGGSTEAFF. CDR3 DNA sequence: TGCGCCAGCAGCTTCGAGGGAGGCTCCACTGAAGCTTTCTTT.

To note about this clone: One end of the junction varies from germline; a read error may be responsible. This chain connects TRBV29-1 to TRBJ1-1; D is ambiguous. CDR1 is SQVTM, CDR2 ANQGSEA, per germline. The CDR3 loop spans 12 amino acids. The CDR3 is CSGEFKNTEAFF. In DNA form, the CDR3 reads TGCAGCGGTGAATTCAAGAACACTGAAGCTTTCTTT.

The rearrangement uses TRBV5-4 and TRBJ2-5; 9 bases are shared with TRBD2. Germline V CDR1 and CDR2: SGHNT, YYREEE (reference sequence). The CDR3 runs to 16 residues. The V gene end was trimmed by 3 bases and the J gene end by 4 bases; junction bases not matched to a gene: 10. This CDR3 reads CASSYGGSGRRETQYF. The DNA of the CDR3 is TGTGCCAGCAGCTACGGCGGGAGCGGGAGGCGAGAGACCCAGTACTTC.

On this clone itself: The germline gene is not matched at one end of the junction; a read error may be the cause. The rearrangement uses TRBV20-1 and TRBJ2-7; 10 bases agree with TRBD2. Germline V lookup: CDR1 DFQATT, CDR2 SNEGSKA (reference sequence). This CDR3 comprises 11 residues. CDR3 protein: CSAGEGLAENF. As DNA, the CDR3 is TGCAGTGCCGGAGAAGGACTAGCGGAGAACTTC.

The CDR3 DNA reads as TGCGCCAGCAGCCTGGGTCGGGGGGCGCGAAATTCACCCCTCCACTTT. This translates into CASSLGRGARNSPLHF. The rearrangement uses TRBV4-1 and TRBJ1-6; TRBD1 is a possible D gene (6 bases). Trimming removed 4 bases from V and 7 bases from J, with 17 bases in between. The CDR3 is 16 amino acids. Germline CDR1 and CDR2: MGHRA and YSYEKL.

This chain joins TRBV5-1 and TRBJ2-2; D might be TRBD2 (6 bases). V lost 5 bases and J 0 bases, leaving 8 bases between the germline ends. Germline V gene sequence: CDR1 SGHRS, CDR2 YFSETQ. This CDR3 is built from 14 residues. CDR3 amino acids: CASRRTTNTGELFF. The CDR3 DNA follows: TGCGCCAGCAGAAGGACTACGAACACCGGGGAGCTGTTTTTT.

The rearrangement links TRBV5-5 to TRBJ1-3; TRBD1 might be the D (5 bases). Trimming stripped 0 bases from V and 8 bases from J, with 15 bases between. Germline-derived CDR1 and CDR2 are SGHKS and YYEKEE (reference sequence). The CDR3 is 15 amino acids. The CDR3 DNA is TGTGCCAGCAGCTTGGGATCCAGGGCGTTTGACACCATATATTTT. It is translated as CASSLGSRAFDTIYF. Complete variable domain (other parts from reference TRBV5-5 and TRBJ1-3): DAGVTQSPTHLIKTRGQQVTLRCSPISGHKSVSWYQQVLGQGPQFIFQYYEKEERGRGNFPDRFSARQFPNYSSELNVNALLLGDSALYLCASSLGSRAFDTIYFGEGSWLTVV.

The chain couples TRBV5-1 to TRBJ2-7; possibly TRBD1 for D (8 bases). The CDR3 is 13 amino acids. V lost 3 bases, J lost 7 bases, and 14 bases lay in between. Looked up from germline, CDR1 is SGHRS and CDR2 is YFSETQ. Here the CDR3 reads CASSSNRGGEQYF. Here the CDR3 DNA reads TGCGCCAGCAGCTCCAACAGGGGGGGAGAGCAGTACTTC.

The chain links TRBV19 to TRBJ1-1; 9 bases are a match to TRBD1. V lost 5 bases and J lost 0; bases outside the gene matches: 4. Per the germline V gene, CDR1 is LNHDA and CDR2 is SQIVND (reference sequence). The CDR3 covers 15 residues. The CDR3 reads CASSLQGALNTEAFF. CDR3 nucleotides: TGTGCCAGTAGTTTACAGGGGGCCCTGAACACTGAAGCTTTCTTT.

The chain employs TRBV21-1 and TRBJ1-5; TRBD1, the D gene given by the table, was not confirmed from the DNA. TRBV21-1 counts as a pseudogene. CDR3 length: 17 amino acids. CDR3 sequence: CASSKRGRGLGNQPQHF. CDR3 bases: TGTGCCAGCAGCAAAAGGGGAAGGGGCCTCGGCAATCAGCCCCAGCATTTT.

The CDR3 protein is CASSLSQEPVYGYTF. The CDR3 DNA follows: TGCGCCAGCAGCTTATCACAGGAACCTGTCTATGGCTACACCTTC. The gene calls are TRBV5-1 and TRBJ1-2, with D perhaps matching TRBD1 (5 bases). In germline, CDR1 is SGHRS, CDR2 YFSETQ. The CDR3 extends over 15 amino acids. Trimming removed 2 bases at V and 4 bases at J, with 15 bases between. The variable domain in full, completed from reference TRBV5-1 and TRBJ1-2, reads KAGVTQTPRYLIKTRGQQVTLSCSPISGHRSVSWYQQTPGQGLQFLFEYFSETQRNKGNFPGRFSGRQFSNSRSEMNVSTLELGDSALYLCASSLSQEPVYGYTFGSGTRLTVV.

V is TRBV7-6 and J is TRBJ2-3; 11 bases are a match to TRBD2. The CDR3 consists of 18 residues. V lost 4 bases to trimming and J lost 0 bases; unmatched junction nucleotides: 9. Germline V gene lookup returns CDR1 SGHVS and CDR2 FNYEAQ. Here the CDR3 DNA reads TGTGCCAGCAGCTCAAGACGCGGACTAGCGGGTAGCACAGATACGCAGTATTTT. This encodes CASSSRRGLAGSTDTQYF.

The chain uses TRBV7-2 and TRBJ2-5, with TRBD1 as a possible D gene (6 bases). Germline CDR1 SGHTA, CDR2 FQGNSA. The length of the CDR3 is 14 residues. The ends were cut back, 2 bases at V and 3 bases at J, with 10 bases in the middle. CDR3 loop: CASSLSTGKETQYF. In nucleotides, the CDR3 is TGTGCCAGCAGCTTAAGTACAGGGAAAGAGACCCAGTACTTC.

V is TRBV6-6 and J is TRBJ1-1; TRBD1 matches at 11 bases. Trimming took 4 bases from V and 4 from J; bases not matched to a gene: 8. This CDR3 is built from 16 residues. Germline V gives CDR1 MNHNY, CDR2 SVGAGI (reference sequence). Here the CDR3 reads CASSSPGTGGFTEAFF. The DNA of the CDR3 is TGTGCCAGCAGTTCCCCCGGGACAGGGGGATTCACTGAAGCTTTCTTT.

The chain is built from TRBV20-1 and TRBJ1-1, with D unresolved. CDR1 is DFQATT and CDR2 is SNEGSKA in the germline V gene (reference sequence). The CDR3 has 10 residues. The V end was cut by 0 bases, the J end by 8 bases, with 4 bases between. DNA for the CDR3: TGCAGTGCTAGAGAAGAGGAAGCTTTCTTT. This gives the protein CSAREEEAFF.

The rearrangement uses TRBV4-1 and TRBJ2-3; 10 nucleotides align to TRBD2. The V gene end was trimmed by 1 base and the J gene end by 4 bases; junction bases not matched to a gene: 8. The CDR3 loop spans 17 amino acids. Germline V gene sequence: CDR1 MGHRA, CDR2 YSYEKL. The CDR3 protein is CASSQVMASGSADTQYF. As DNA, the CDR3 is TGCGCCAGCAGCCAAGTGATGGCTAGCGGGAGTGCAGATACGCAGTATTTT.

V is TRBV15 and J is TRBJ2-5; a possible D gene is TRBD1 (6 bases). Trimming left V 3 bases short and J 9 bases short, with 20 bases between. Germline loops: CDR1 LNHNV, CDR2 YYDKDF (reference sequence). This CDR3 is built from 15 residues. CDR3: CATSRDPGQPEAQYF. DNA of the CDR3: TGTGCCACCAGCAGGGATCCGGGACAACCGGAGGCCCAGTACTTC.